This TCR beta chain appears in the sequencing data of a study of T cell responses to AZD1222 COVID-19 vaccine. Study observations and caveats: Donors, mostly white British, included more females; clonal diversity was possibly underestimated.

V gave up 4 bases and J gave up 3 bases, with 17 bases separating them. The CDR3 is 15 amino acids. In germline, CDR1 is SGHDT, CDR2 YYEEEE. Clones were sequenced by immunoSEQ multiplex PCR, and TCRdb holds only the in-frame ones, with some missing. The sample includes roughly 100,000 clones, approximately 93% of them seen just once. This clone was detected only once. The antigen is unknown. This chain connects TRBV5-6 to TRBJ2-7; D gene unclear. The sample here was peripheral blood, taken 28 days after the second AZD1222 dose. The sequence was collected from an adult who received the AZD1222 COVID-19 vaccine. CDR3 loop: CASSLTQRLDYEQYF. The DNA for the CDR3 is TGTGCCAGCAGCCTGACTCAACGGTTGGACTACGAGCAGTACTTC.